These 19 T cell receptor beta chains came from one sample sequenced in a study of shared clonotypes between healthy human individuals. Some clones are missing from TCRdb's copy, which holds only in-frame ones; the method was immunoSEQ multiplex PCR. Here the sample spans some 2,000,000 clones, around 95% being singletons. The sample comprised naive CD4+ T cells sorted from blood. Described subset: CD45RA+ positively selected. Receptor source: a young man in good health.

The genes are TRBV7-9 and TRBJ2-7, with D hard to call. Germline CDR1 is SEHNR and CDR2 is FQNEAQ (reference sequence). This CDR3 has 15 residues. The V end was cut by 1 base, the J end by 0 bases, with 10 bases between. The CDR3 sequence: CASSLVGGSSYEQYF. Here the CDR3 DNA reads TGTGCCAGCAGCTTAGTCGGCGGTAGCTCCTACGAGCAGTACTTC. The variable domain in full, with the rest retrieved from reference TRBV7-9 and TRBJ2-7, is DTGVSQNPRHKITKRGQNVTFRCDPISEHNRLYWYRQTLGQGPEFLTYFQNEAQLEKSRLLSDRFSAERPKGSFSTLEIQRTEQGDSAMYLCASSLVGGSSYEQYFGPGTRLTVT.

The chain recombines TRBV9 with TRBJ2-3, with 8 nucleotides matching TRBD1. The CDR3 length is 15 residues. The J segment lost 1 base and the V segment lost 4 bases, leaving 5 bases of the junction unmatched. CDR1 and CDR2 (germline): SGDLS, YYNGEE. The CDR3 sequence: CASSLQTGGTDTQYF. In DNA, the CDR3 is TGTGCCAGCAGCCTACAGACAGGGGGCACAGATACGCAGTATTTT.

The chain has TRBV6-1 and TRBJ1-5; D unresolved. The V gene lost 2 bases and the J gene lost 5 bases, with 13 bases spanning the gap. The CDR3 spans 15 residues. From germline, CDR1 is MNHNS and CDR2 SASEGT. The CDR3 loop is CASSESEQIHQPQHF. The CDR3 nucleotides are TGTGCCAGCAGTGAAAGTGAACAGATCCATCAGCCCCAGCATTTT.

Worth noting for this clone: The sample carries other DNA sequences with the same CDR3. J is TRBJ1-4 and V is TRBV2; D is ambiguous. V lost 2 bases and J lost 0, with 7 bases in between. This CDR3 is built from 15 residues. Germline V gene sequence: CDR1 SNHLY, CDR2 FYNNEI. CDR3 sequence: CASSEIGATNEKLFF. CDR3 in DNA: TGTGCCAGCAGTGAAATAGGAGCAACTAATGAAAAACTGTTTTTT.

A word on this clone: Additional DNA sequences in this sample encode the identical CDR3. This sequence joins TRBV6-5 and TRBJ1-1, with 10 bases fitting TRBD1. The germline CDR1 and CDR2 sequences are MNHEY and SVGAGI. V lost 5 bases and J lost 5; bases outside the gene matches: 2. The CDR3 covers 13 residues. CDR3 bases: TGTGCCAGCAGTCGGACAGGGGGTACTGAAGCTTTCTTT. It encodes CASSRTGGTEAFF.

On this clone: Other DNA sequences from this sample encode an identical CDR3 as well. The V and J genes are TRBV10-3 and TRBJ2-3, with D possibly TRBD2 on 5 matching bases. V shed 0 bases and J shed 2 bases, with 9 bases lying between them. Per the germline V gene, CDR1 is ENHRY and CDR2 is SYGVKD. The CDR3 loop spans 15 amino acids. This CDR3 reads CAISESSGSTDTQYF. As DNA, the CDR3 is TGTGCCATCAGTGAGTCGAGCGGCTCCACAGATACGCAGTATTTT.

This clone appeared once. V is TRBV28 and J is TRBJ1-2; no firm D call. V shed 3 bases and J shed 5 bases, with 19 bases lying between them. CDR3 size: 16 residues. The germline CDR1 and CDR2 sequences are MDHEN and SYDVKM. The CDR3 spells CASSLEVRRSLYGYTF. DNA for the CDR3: TGTGCCAGCAGTTTGGAAGTACGGCGCAGCCTTTATGGCTACACCTTC.

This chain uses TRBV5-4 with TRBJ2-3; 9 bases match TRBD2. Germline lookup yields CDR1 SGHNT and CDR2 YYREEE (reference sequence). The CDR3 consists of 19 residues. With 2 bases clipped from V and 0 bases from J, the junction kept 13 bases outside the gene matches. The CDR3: CASSFLSGLALTSTDTQYF. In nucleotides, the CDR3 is TGTGCCAGCAGCTTTCTTTCTGGACTAGCGTTGACTAGCACAGATACGCAGTATTTT.

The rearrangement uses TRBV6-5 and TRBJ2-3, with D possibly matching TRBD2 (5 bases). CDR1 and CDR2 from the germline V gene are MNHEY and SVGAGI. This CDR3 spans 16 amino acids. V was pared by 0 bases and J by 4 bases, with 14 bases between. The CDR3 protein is CASSYSPPGIPDTQYF. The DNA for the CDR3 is TGTGCCAGCAGTTACTCCCCCCCCGGGATACCAGATACGCAGTATTTT.

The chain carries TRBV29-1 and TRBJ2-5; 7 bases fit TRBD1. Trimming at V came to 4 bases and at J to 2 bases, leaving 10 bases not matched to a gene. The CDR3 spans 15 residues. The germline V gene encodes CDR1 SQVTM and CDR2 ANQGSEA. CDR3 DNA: TGCAGCGTTGCACGACCCGGGACAGTACAAGAGACCCAGTACTTC. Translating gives CSVARPGTVQETQYF.

CDR3 coding DNA: TGTGCCAGCAGCTTAAGACTGCCAGGGGGGGAGACCCAGTACTTC. Its protein product is CASSLRLPGGETQYF. The genes are TRBV5-6 and TRBJ2-5; possibly TRBD1 for D (7 bases). The CDR3 spans 15 residues. V was trimmed by 2 bases and J by 5 bases, leaving 16 bases between them. Germline V gives CDR1 SGHDT, CDR2 YYEEEE.

The CDR3 DNA follows: TGTGCCAGCACCGTTGGGGGCCGGGGCACAGATACGCAGTATTTT. Residues: CASTVGGRGTDTQYF. The chain employs TRBV28 and TRBJ2-3; weak D call: TRBD1 (6 bases). This CDR3 has 15 amino acids. The V and J ends lost 7 bases and 1 base respectively, with 15 bases between them. CDR1 is MDHEN and CDR2 is SYDVKM in the germline V gene.

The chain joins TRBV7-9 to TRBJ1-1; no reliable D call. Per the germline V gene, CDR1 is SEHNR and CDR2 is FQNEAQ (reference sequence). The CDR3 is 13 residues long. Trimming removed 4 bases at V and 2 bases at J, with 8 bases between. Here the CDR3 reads CASSSPSNTEAFF. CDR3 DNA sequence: TGTGCCAGCAGCTCCCCTTCAAACACTGAAGCTTTCTTT.

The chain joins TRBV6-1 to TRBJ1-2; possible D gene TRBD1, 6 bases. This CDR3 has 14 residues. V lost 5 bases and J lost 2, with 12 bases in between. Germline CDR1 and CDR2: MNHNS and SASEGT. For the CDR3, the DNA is TGTGCCAGCAGTATCTCCAGGGGCAACTATGGCTACACCTTC. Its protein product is CASSISRGNYGYTF.

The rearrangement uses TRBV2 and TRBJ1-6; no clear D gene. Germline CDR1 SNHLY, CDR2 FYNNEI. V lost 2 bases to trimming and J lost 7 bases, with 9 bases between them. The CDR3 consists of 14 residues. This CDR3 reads CASSEQSGNSPLHF. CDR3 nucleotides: TGTGCCAGCAGTGAACAGTCTGGAAATTCACCCCTCCACTTT.

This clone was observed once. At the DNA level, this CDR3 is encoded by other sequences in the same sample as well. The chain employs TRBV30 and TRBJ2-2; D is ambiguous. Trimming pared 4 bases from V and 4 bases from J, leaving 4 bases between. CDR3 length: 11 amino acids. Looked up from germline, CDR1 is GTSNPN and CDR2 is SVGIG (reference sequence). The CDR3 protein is CAWMGTGELFF. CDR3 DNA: TGTGCCTGGATGGGCACCGGGGAGCTGTTTTTT. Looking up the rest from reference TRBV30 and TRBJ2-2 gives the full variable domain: SQTIHQWPATLVQPVGSPLSLECTVEGTSNPNLYWYRQAAGRGLQLLFYSVGIGQISSEVPQNLSASRPQDRQFILSSKKLLLSDSGFYLCAWMGTGELFFGEGSRLTVL.

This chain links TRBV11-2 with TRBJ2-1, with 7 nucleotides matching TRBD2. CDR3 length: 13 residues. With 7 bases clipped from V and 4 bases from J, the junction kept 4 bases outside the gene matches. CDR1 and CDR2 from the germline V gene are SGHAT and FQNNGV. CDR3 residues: CASTGLEYNEQFF. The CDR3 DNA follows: TGTGCCAGCACCGGACTAGAATACAATGAGCAGTTCTTC.

As DNA, the CDR3 is TGTGCCAGCCAGCTCCCCTATAATTCACCCCTCCACTTT. Translation: CASQLPYNSPLHF. V is TRBV2 and J is TRBJ1-6; no reliable D call. The CDR3 totals 13 residues. The V and J ends lost 8 bases and 2 bases respectively, with 7 bases between them. CDR1 SNHLY and CDR2 FYNNEI come from the germline V gene. The whole variable domain, remainder taken from reference TRBV2 and TRBJ1-6, is EPEVTQTPSHQVTQMGQEVILRCVPISNHLYFYWYRQILGQKVEFLVSFYNNEISEKSEIFDDQFSVERPDGSNFTLKIRSTKLEDSAMYFCASQLPYNSPLHFGNGTRLTVT.

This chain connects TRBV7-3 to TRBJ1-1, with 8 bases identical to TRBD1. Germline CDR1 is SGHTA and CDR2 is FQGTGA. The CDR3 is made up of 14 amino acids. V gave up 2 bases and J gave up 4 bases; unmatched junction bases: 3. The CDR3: CASSLLQGATEAFF. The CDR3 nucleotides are TGTGCCAGCAGCTTACTTCAGGGGGCCACTGAAGCTTTCTTT.